This T cell receptor beta chain comes out of a study of T cells after posttransplantation cyclophosphamide. The sample holds a few counts of this clone. Measured with immunoSEQ multiplex PCR; TCRdb has only the in-frame clones, and not every one. The sample has 25,000 to 30,000 clones, none seen only once. V was pared by 0 bases and J by 4 bases, with 9 bases between. This CDR3 region has 14 residues. Germline CDR1 and CDR2: LGHNA and YNFKEQ. The source material was PBMCs. This TCR was sampled from a woman aged 55-75 years in good health, CMV-negative, and a related stem cell transplant donor. The V and J genes are TRBV4-2 and TRBJ1-2, with D possibly being TRBD1 (5 bases). CDR3 sequence (DNA): TGTGCCAGCAGCCAAGAGACAGTAGGCTATGGCTACACCTTC. Translating it yields CASSQETVGYGYTF.